The clone carrying this T cell receptor beta chain was found a few times. The antigen remains unidentified. This entry is derived from a study of post-analysis software for immune sequencing data. Points from the study as a whole: Patients used five TRBV segments, including TRBV5-6, TRBV5-1 and TRBV20-1, more often than controls. Compared against controls, patients with multiple sclerosis displayed significantly lower normalized Chao1 diversity.

TCR beta cDNA libraries had unique molecular identifiers. TCRdb reprocessed the PCR reads via MiXCR and lists one record per CDR3 protein. This table has 170,000 or so distinct CDR3 sequences, 30% appearing once. The V gene's germline CDR1 is DFQATT and CDR2 SNEGSKA (reference sequence). The V end was cut by 5 bases, the J end by 0 bases, with 17 bases between. There are 16 residues in the CDR3. Sequences were obtained from blood. This receptor was identified in a girl aged 10 to 17 with multiple sclerosis. The chain has TRBV20-1 and TRBJ1-5; D is possibly TRBD1 (5 bases). CDR3 sequence: CSAFGTAGYSNQPQHF. The CDR3 region has the DNA TGCAGTGCTTTCGGGACCGCCGGTTATAGCAATCAGCCCCAGCATTTT.